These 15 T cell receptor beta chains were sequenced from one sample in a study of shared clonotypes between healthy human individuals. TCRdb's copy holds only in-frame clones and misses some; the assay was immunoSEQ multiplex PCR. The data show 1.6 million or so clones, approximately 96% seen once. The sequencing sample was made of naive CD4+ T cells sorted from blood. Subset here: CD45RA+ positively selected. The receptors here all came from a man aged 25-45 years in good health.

This chain's CDR3 is CASSPGEAAITYEQYF. The CDR3 DNA is TGTGCCAGCTCACCAGGGGAAGCGGCAATAACCTACGAGCAGTACTTC. This chain links TRBV18 with TRBJ2-7, with a possible D match to TRBD2 (5 bases). Germline-derived CDR1 and CDR2 are KGHSH and LQKENI. The CDR3 sequence is 16 residues long. V dropped 2 bases and J dropped 2 bases, with 16 bases sitting between them.

The CDR3 sequence: CASPTENYSYEQYF. The CDR3 bases are TGCGCCAGCCCTACAGAGAACTACTCCTACGAGCAGTACTTC. The chain recombines TRBV10-1 with TRBJ2-7; D not certain. The V gene's germline CDR1 is WNHNN and CDR2 SYGVQD (reference sequence). CDR3 length: 14 residues. Trimming took 8 bases from V and 0 from J, leaving 14 bases between them.

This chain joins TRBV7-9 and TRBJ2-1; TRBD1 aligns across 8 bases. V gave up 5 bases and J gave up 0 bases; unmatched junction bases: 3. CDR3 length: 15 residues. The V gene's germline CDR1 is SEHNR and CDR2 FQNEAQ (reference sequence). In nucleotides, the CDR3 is TGTGCCAGCAGCATCGGGACAGGCTCCTACAATGAGCAGTTCTTC. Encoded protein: CASSIGTGSYNEQFF.

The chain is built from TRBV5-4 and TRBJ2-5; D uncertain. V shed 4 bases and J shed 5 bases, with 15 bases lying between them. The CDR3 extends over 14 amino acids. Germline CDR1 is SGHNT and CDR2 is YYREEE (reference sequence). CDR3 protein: CASSVGRRYETQYF. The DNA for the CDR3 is TGTGCCAGCAGCGTCGGGCGGCGTTATGAGACCCAGTACTTC.

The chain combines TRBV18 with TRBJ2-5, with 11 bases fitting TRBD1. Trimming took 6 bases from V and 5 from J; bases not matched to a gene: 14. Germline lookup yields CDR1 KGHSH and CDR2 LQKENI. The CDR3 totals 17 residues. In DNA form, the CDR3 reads TGTGCCAGCTCTCTACTCAGCAGGACAGGGGGCGCGGAGACCCAGTACTTC. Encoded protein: CASSLLSRTGGAETQYF.

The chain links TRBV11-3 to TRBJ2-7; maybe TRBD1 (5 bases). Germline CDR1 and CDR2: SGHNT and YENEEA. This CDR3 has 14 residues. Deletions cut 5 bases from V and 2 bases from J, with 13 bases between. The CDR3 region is CASSIQDRAYEQYF. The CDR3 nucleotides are TGTGCCAGCAGCATACAGGATCGGGCCTACGAGCAGTACTTC.

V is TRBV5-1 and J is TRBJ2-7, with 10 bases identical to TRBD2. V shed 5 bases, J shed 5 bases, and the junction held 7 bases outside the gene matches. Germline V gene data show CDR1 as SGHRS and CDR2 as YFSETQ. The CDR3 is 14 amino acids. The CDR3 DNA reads TGCGCCAGCAGTTCCTTAGCGGGAGGAGACGAGCAGTACTTC. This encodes CASSSLAGGDEQYF.

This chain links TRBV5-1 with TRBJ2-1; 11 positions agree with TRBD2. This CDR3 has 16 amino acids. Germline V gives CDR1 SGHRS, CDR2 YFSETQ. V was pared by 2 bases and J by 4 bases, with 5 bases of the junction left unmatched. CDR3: CASSLPLAGEYNEQFF. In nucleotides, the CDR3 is TGCGCCAGCAGCTTACCACTAGCGGGAGAGTACAATGAGCAGTTCTTC.

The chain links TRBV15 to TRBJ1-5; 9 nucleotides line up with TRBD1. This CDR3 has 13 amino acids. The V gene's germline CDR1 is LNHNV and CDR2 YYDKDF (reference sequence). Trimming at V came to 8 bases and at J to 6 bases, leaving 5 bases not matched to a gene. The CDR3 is CATGQGITQPQHF. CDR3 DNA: TGTGCCACCGGACAGGGGATAACTCAGCCCCAGCATTTT.

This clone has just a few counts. For the CDR3, the DNA is TGTGCCAGCAGTTACCGAGCGGACGGTGTCTACAATGAGCAGTTCTTC. Amino acids: CASSYRADGVYNEQFF. The V gene is TRBV6-5, the J gene TRBJ2-1; possibly TRBD2 for D (5 bases). The CDR3 covers 16 residues. Germline CDR1 MNHEY, CDR2 SVGAGI. V was shortened by 2 bases and J by 3 bases, with 14 bases between the two germline ends.

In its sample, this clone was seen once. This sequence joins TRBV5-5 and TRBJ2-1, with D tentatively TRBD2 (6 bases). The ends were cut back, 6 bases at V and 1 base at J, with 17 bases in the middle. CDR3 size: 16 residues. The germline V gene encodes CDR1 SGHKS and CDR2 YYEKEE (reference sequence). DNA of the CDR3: TGTGCCAGCATGCCGGAGAAGCGGGTTTCCTACAATGAGCAGTTCTTC. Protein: CASMPEKRVSYNEQFF.

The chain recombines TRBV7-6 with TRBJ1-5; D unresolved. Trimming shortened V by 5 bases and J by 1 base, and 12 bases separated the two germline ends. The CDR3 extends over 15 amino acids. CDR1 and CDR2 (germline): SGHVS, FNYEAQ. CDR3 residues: CASSALGESNQPQHF. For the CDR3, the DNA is TGTGCCAGCAGCGCTCTTGGGGAGAGCAATCAGCCCCAGCATTTT.

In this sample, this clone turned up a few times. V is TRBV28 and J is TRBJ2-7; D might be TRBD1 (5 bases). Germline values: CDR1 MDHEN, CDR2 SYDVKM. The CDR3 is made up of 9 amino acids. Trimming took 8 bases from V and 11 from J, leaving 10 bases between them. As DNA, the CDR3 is TGTGCCAGCTTCGCAGGGAAGTACTTC. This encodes CASFAGKYF.

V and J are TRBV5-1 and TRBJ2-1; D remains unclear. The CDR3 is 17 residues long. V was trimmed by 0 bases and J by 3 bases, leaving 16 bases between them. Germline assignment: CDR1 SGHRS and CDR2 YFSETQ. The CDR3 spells CASSLAPGPKGYNEQFF. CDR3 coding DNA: TGCGCCAGCAGCTTGGCTCCCGGGCCCAAGGGCTACAATGAGCAGTTCTTC.

CDR3 sequence: CASSVSGRASSYNEQFF. CDR3 coding DNA: TGTGCCAGCAGCGTTAGTGGGAGGGCCAGTTCCTACAATGAGCAGTTCTTC. The genes are TRBV9 and TRBJ2-1, with 7 nucleotides matching TRBD2. This CDR3 region has 17 residues. Germline CDR1 and CDR2: SGDLS and YYNGEE. Trimming cost V 2 bases and J 1 base; bases outside gene matches: 9.